Listed here is a single TCR beta chain. The target antigen is unknown. V was shortened by 8 bases and J by 9 bases, with 14 bases between the two germline ends. The CDR3 consists of 12 residues. The germline V gene has CDR1 MNHNY and CDR2 SVGAGI (reference sequence). The study recruited healthy Caucasian donors from Russia who were aged about 6 to 95. Using a J-beta primer mix together with a sample-barcoded 5' primer, a second PCR was run for roughly 7 to 11 cycles. The authors tagged each cDNA molecule using a template-switch adaptor with 12 random nucleotides. One entry per CDR3 protein, called by TCRdb with MiXCR from the 5' RACE reads. The table has roughly 1.4 million distinct CDR3 sequences, around 59% seen once. The data belong to a study of blood T cells in healthy people across ages. General study points: More naive CD4+ cells and higher diversity were found in long-lived than in aged donors. Measured against age, TCR beta diversity per million T cells decreased in a roughly linear manner.

This clonotype was obtained from a man between 18 and 29 years old in good health. Sequencing used blood. The V gene is TRBV6-6, the J gene TRBJ1-5, with D hard to call. The CDR3 sequence: CASSTGSRPQHF. CDR3 coding DNA: TGTGCCAGCTCTACGGGATCACGGCCCCAGCATTTT.